The 17 T cell receptor beta chains presented below share a single source sample, sequenced in a study of CXCR3-negative and CXCR3-positive naive CD8 T cells. Libraries were UMI-labeled 5' RACE TRB cDNA. From the 5' RACE reads, TCRdb lists one entry per CDR3 protein and no DNA. The sample totals about 48,000 distinct CDR3 sequences. The sequencing input was memory CD8+ T cells from blood. The receptors stem from a human donor in good health. Some clones in this sample may be carry-over from other donors' samples.

The rearrangement links TRBV20-1 to TRBJ2-1. Germline CDR1 DFQATT, CDR2 SNEGSKA (reference sequence). This CDR3 is built from 14 residues. CDR3 protein: CSAYERGAYNEQFF.

The chain recombines TRBV5-1 with TRBJ1-1; TCRdb's assignment of TRBD1 cannot be checked, as there is no DNA. The germline CDR1 and CDR2 sequences are SGHRS and YFSETQ. The CDR3 runs 14 residues. CDR3: CASSVTGETTEAFF.

V and J are TRBV7-2 and TRBJ2-5. CDR3 length: 14 amino acids. Germline V gene sequence: CDR1 SGHTA, CDR2 FQGNSA. The CDR3: CASSRTLDQETQYF.

The gene calls are TRBV12-3 or TRBV12-4 and TRBJ2-3; the D call from TCRdb, TRBD2, cannot be confirmed without DNA. There are 14 residues in the CDR3. The CDR3 spells CASTRTERGDTQYF.

The gene calls are TRBV28 and TRBJ2-7; absent DNA, TCRdb's TRBD2 call cannot be checked. The length of the CDR3 is 13 residues. The germline CDR1 and CDR2 sequences are MDHEN and SYDVKM. The CDR3 here is CASSLSGGGEQYF.

This rearrangement joins TRBV7-6 to TRBJ2-2; TCRdb gives TRBD2 as the D gene, but with no DNA this cannot be confirmed. This CDR3 spans 17 amino acids. Germline CDR1 is SGHVS and CDR2 is FNYEAQ. CDR3 sequence reads: CASSLAIAGANTGELFF.

The chain couples TRBV13 to TRBJ2-7. Germline V gene data show CDR1 as PRHDT and CDR2 as FYEKMQ (reference sequence). This CDR3 comprises 14 residues. The CDR3 region is CASSLGTAGYEQYF.

The rearrangement joins TRBV24-1 to TRBJ2-5; there is no DNA to check the TCRdb D call of TRBD1. CDR1 is KGHDR and CDR2 is SFDVKD in the germline V gene. This CDR3 has 13 residues. The CDR3 sequence is CATGGQGPETQYF.

This sequence joins TRBV3-1 and TRBJ2-1; with no DNA, the TCRdb D assignment of TRBD1 cannot be verified. This CDR3 has 17 amino acids. The germline V gene has CDR1 LGHDT and CDR2 YNNKEL (reference sequence). The CDR3: CASSQDHGGQGYNEQFF.

The chain couples TRBV28 to TRBJ1-1. CDR3 size: 13 residues. CDR1 is MDHEN and CDR2 is SYDVKM in the germline V gene. CDR3 loop: CASSRRGPAEAFF.

The gene calls are TRBV12-3 or TRBV12-4 and TRBJ2-2. CDR3 length: 12 residues. The CDR3 sequence: CASSMSTGELFF.

The J gene is TRBJ2-3, the V gene TRBV27; TCRdb selects TRBD2, and the lack of DNA leaves this call unchecked. The CDR3 totals 15 residues. In germline, CDR1 is MNHEY, CDR2 SMNVEV (reference sequence). CDR3 protein: CASRRSGRVTDTQYF.

The chain has TRBV20-1 and TRBJ1-5. The CDR3 runs 17 residues. Germline lookup yields CDR1 DFQATT and CDR2 SNEGSKA (reference sequence). CDR3 region: CSARDLMENYSNQPQHF.

V gene TRBV6-5 combines with J gene TRBJ2-3. CDR1 MNHEY and CDR2 SVGAGI come from the germline V gene. The CDR3 is made up of 14 amino acids. This chain's CDR3 is CASSYSDDTDTQYF.

The chain joins TRBV5-4 to TRBJ2-5; TCRdb designates TRBD1, a call that cannot be tested without DNA. The CDR3 contains 15 residues. Germline values: CDR1 SGHNT, CDR2 YYREEE (reference sequence). The CDR3 sequence: CASSSGTGDAETQYF.

The rearrangement uses TRBV7-9 and TRBJ1-2. The CDR3 runs to 14 residues. Germline CDR1 SEHNR, CDR2 FQNEAQ (reference sequence). The CDR3 reads CASSLEQDPYGYTF.

The rearrangement links TRBV29-1 to TRBJ2-2; TCRdb names TRBD1, which stays unverified in the absence of DNA. Germline CDR1 SQVTM, CDR2 ANQGSEA. The CDR3 is 14 residues long. The CDR3 region is CSVAGDRLTGELFF.